Listed here is a single T cell receptor (beta chain). What it binds is not known. CDR3 length equals 20 residues. The germline gives CDR1 SGHVS, CDR2 FQNEAQ. Unmatched junction bases numbered 20, after V lost 5 bases and J lost 3 bases. A J-beta primer mix and a sample-barcoded 5' primer were used in a second PCR of roughly 7 to 12 cycles. TCRdb recomputed calls from the 5' RACE reads with MiXCR, one row per CDR3 protein. The sample has roughly 700,000 distinct CDR3 sequences; around 48% are singletons. This specimen comes from a study of blood T cells in healthy people across ages. General observations from the study: Observed TCR beta diversity showed a strong correlation with the percentage of naive T cells as measured by flow cytometry.

This sequence joins TRBV7-8 and TRBJ2-2, with 8 bases fitting TRBD1. The receptor was derived from an older woman in good health. The specimen sequenced was blood. The CDR3 bases are TGTGCCAGCAGCCCCTACCAGTTGATTAGGACAGGGCCGGACACCGGGGAGCTGTTTTTT. Its protein is CASSPYQLIRTGPDTGELFF.